A selection of T cell receptor beta chains follows, all from one sample in a study of CD8 T cells in Susac syndrome. In TCRdb, the immunoSEQ multiplex PCR reads were re-called with MiXCR into one record per CDR3 protein. The repertoire holds around 150,000 distinct CDR3 sequences, approximately 95% seen once, with 0.13% to 0.15% in the top ten. The sample comprised CD4+ T cells from PBMCs. These receptors originate from a human donor with Susac syndrome. Each CDR3 is given without its conserved first and last residue.

J gene,V gene,CDR3 protein
TRBJ2-1,TRBV15,ATELAGEYNEQF
TRBJ2-7,TRBV30,AWKQGAYEQY
TRBJ1-1,TRBV18,ASSPPGGDREAF
TRBJ2-1,TRBV29-1,SVASFYNEQF
TRBJ1-2,TRBV15,ATSRDPRTGHGYT
TRBJ1-2,TRBV20-1,SAQTGSYGYT
TRBJ1-5,TRBV10-3,ATKYRIGSQPQH
TRBJ2-2,TRBV5-8,ASSLRQGAGELF
TRBJ2-7,TRBV20-1,SASNSPYEQY
TRBJ2-5,TRBV5-1,ASSLIPDSQETQY
TRBJ1-2,TRBV5-1,ASSLLTGEGDNYGYT
TRBJ2-3,TRBV7-6,ASSSGTSGDTQY
TRBJ2-2,TRBV2,ASSAARSIGELF
TRBJ1-2,TRBV5-1,ASSLQGEDGYT
TRBJ1-1,TRBV20-1,SARGPAGRTEAF
TRBJ1-1,TRBV7-9,ASSSPNTEAF
TRBJ2-7,TRBV6-2/TRBV6-3,ASSLGLAGGYEQY